Listed below are T cell receptor beta chains from one sample, sequenced in a study of blood T cell repertoires in COVID-19. TCRdb's table, derived via immunoSEQ multiplex PCR, lists solely in-frame clones and lacks some. The table records 150,000 to 200,000 clones, about 82% of them present only once. Input material: peripheral blood. Receptors were obtained from a man in his 60s with COVID-19, enrolled during active disease. CDR3s include the opening cysteine and the closing phenylalanine or tryptophan. D genes are given only for firm matches. Clone sizes are given selectively: once, few, many, or a class where the clone is expanded.

d_call j_call v_call clone_size cdr3_aa cdr3_nt
NA TRBJ2-2 TRBV10-1 NA CASSESRDTGELFF TGCGCCAGCAGTGAGTCGAGGGACACCGGGGAGCTGTTTTTT
NA TRBJ1-5 TRBV6-1 NA CASSEAYGVGNQPQHF TGTGCCAGCAGTGAAGCGTACGGGGTTGGCAATCAGCCCCAGCATTTT
NA TRBJ2-7 TRBV5-6 NA CASSSDRRGYEQYF TGTGCCAGCAGCTCCGACAGGCGCGGCTACGAGCAGTACTTC
NA TRBJ1-6 TRBV27 once CASSLTTRRNSPLHF TGTGCCAGCAGTTTAACAACTAGGAGGAATTCACCCCTCCACTTT
TRBD1 TRBJ2-7 TRBV11-2 NA CASSPRRTGGFHEQYF TGTGCCAGCAGCCCCAGACGGACAGGGGGTTTTCACGAGCAGTACTTC
NA TRBJ1-1 TRBV2 NA CASSFDIEAFF TGTGCCAGCAGTTTTGACATTGAAGCTTTCTTT
NA TRBJ2-7 TRBV20-1 NA CSASPGQPYEQYF TGCAGTGCTAGTCCGGGACAACCCTACGAGCAGTACTTC
NA TRBJ1-1 TRBV6-1 NA CASSDRGKDTEAFF TGTGCCAGCAGTGATAGGGGAAAGGACACTGAAGCTTTCTTT
NA TRBJ2-7 TRBV28 NA CASSPYNREVRLYEQYF TGTGCCAGCAGTCCCTACAACCGGGAAGTAAGGCTCTACGAGCAGTACTTC
TRBD1 TRBJ1-1 TRBV3-1/TRBV3-2 once CASSQPTGVTEAFF TGTGCCAGCAGCCAACCTACAGGGGTCACTGAAGCTTTCTTT
TRBD1 TRBJ2-5 TRBV7-2 NA CASSSWAGGKETQYF TGTGCCAGCAGCTCGTGGGCAGGGGGCAAGGAGACCCAGTACTTC
NA TRBJ1-5 TRBV28 NA CASSSVPHNQPQHF TGTGCCAGCAGTTCGGTACCTCACAATCAGCCCCAGCATTTT
NA TRBJ1-1 TRBV28 NA CASSLGRGGTEAFF TGTGCCAGCAGTTTAGGGAGGGGGGGAACTGAAGCTTTCTTT
TRBD1 TRBJ2-3 TRBV6-2/TRBV6-3 NA CASSYNRDSDTQYF TGTGCCAGCAGTTATAACCGGGACAGTGATACGCAGTATTTT
TRBD2 TRBJ2-1 TRBV28 NA CASSPQGLAGVAYNEQFF TGTGCCAGCAGTCCCCAGGGACTAGCGGGAGTGGCCTACAATGAGCAGTTCTTC
TRBD1 TRBJ2-1 TRBV5-1 NA CASSSTTGPYNEQFF TGCGCCAGCAGCTCAACGACAGGGCCTTACAATGAGCAGTTCTTC
NA TRBJ2-7 TRBV27 once CASSLLSFSIEQYF TGTGCCAGCAGTTTACTATCTTTTAGTATCGAGCAGTACTTC
NA TRBJ2-4 TRBV5-4 NA CASSQDYGGKNIQYF TGTGCCAGCAGCCAGGACTACGGGGGCAAAAACATTCAGTACTTC
TRBD1 TRBJ2-5 TRBV10-1 once CASPGDRGQETQYF TGCGCCAGCCCCGGGGACAGGGGTCAAGAGACCCAGTACTTC
NA TRBJ2-7 TRBV5-1 NA CASSLVRGGEQYF TGCGCCAGCAGCTTGGTTCGAGGGGGCGAGCAGTACTTC
TRBD1 TRBJ1-5 TRBV18 NA CASSLGTGNQPQHF TGTGCCAGCTCACTCGGGACAGGTAATCAGCCCCAGCATTTT
TRBD1 TRBJ1-5 TRBV6-1 NA CASSASGTGYSNQPQHF TGTGCCAGCAGTGCATCTGGGACAGGGTATAGCAATCAGCCCCAGCATTTT
NA TRBJ1-5 TRBV19 NA CATSGGVNQPQHF TGTGCCACCTCGGGGGGGGTTAATCAGCCCCAGCATTTT
TRBD1 TRBJ2-7 TRBV28 NA CASSFGDRDYEQYF TGTGCCAGCAGTTTTGGGGACAGGGACTACGAGCAGTACTTC
NA TRBJ1-2 TRBV11-2 NA CASSLRYGYTF TGTGCCAGCAGCTTACGGTATGGCTACACCTTC
TRBD2 TRBJ2-7 TRBV3-1/TRBV3-2 few CASSTSTSGSNEQYF TGTGCCAGCAGCACCTCGACTAGCGGGAGTAACGAGCAGTACTTC
NA TRBJ1-1 TRBV2 NA CASRYTADTNTEAFF TGTGCCAGCAGGTACACGGCGGACACCAACACTGAAGCTTTCTTT
NA TRBJ2-5 TRBV6-5 few CASQGHFQETQYF TGTGCCAGCCAGGGACACTTCCAAGAGACCCAGTACTTC
TRBD1 TRBJ1-1 TRBV27 NA CASSRRQGKNTEAFF TGTGCCAGCAGCAGAAGACAGGGGAAGAACACTGAAGCTTTCTTT
NA TRBJ1-1 TRBV6-1 NA CASSESVNTEAFF TGTGCCAGCAGTGAAAGCGTTAACACTGAAGCTTTCTTT
NA TRBJ2-5 TRBV5-4 NA CASSPGGAVLQETQYF TGTGCCAGCAGCCCTGGCGGCGCCGTCTTACAAGAGACCCAGTACTTC
NA TRBJ2-2 TRBV6-5 NA CASSYSHSRNTGELFF TGTGCCAGCAGTTACTCTCATAGCAGGAACACCGGGGAGCTGTTTTTT
TRBD1 TRBJ2-5 TRBV10-3 NA CAISEPGTGGKETQYF TGTGCCATCAGTGAGCCGGGGACAGGGGGTAAGGAGACCCAGTACTTC
TRBD2 TRBJ2-1 TRBV29-1 few CSVKKPTSGNSEQFF TGCAGCGTAAAAAAGCCGACTAGCGGGAATAGTGAGCAGTTCTTC
TRBD1 TRBJ2-1 TRBV9 NA CASSDRTGSYNEQFF TGTGCCAGCAGCGACCGGACAGGTAGTTACAATGAGCAGTTCTTC
TRBD1 TRBJ1-3 TRBV4-3 NA CASSQITGGLSGNTIYF TGCGCCAGCAGCCAAATAACAGGGGGACTCTCTGGAAACACCATATATTTT
NA TRBJ1-1 TRBV29-1 NA CSVRGTEAFF TGCAGCGTAAGAGGCACTGAAGCTTTCTTT
NA TRBJ1-6 TRBV5-6 many CASSLNRQDLHF TGTGCCAGCAGCTTAAACCGCCAGGACCTCCACTTT
NA TRBJ1-1 TRBV5-4 NA CASSLENRMNTEAFF TGTGCCAGCAGCTTGGAGAACAGGATGAACACTGAAGCTTTCTTT
NA TRBJ1-2 TRBV20-1 once CSASNIGNYGYTF TGCAGTGCTAGTAATATCGGGAACTATGGCTACACCTTC